These T cell receptor beta chains were read from a single sample in a study of beta chain features in type 1 diabetes. TCRdb's table, derived via immunoSEQ multiplex PCR, lists solely in-frame clones and lacks some. Of tens of thousands of clones in the sample, about two thirds were seen once. The sequenced sample consisted of Tregs from blood. The receptors stem from a man between 18 and 29 years old with type 1 diabetes. CDR3s include the opening cysteine and the closing phenylalanine or tryptophan. The D gene is left open where the match is weak. Clone size is stated in some rows and not others, as once, few, many or a class when expanded.

clone size: NA
V gene: TRBV7-9
J gene: TRBJ2-5
D gene: NA
CDR3 DNA: TGTGCCAGCAGCCCTTGGGCGGGCCAAGAGACCCAGTACTTC
CDR3 protein: CASSPWAGQETQYF

clone size: NA
V gene: TRBV10-3
J gene: TRBJ1-6
D gene: TRBD1
CDR3 DNA: TGTGCCATCAGTGGGACAGGGGATGCGATTTCACCCCTCCACTTT
CDR3 protein: CAISGTGDAISPLHF

clone size: NA
V gene: TRBV11-2
J gene: TRBJ1-1
D gene: NA
CDR3 DNA: TGTGCCAGCAGGAACCCGGGAGCGGGGAACACTGAAGCTTTCTTT
CDR3 protein: CASRNPGAGNTEAFF

clone size: few
V gene: TRBV27
J gene: TRBJ2-1
D gene: TRBD2
CDR3 DNA: TGTGCCAGCAGTCTTTTAGCGGGCCGCGGATACAATGAGCAGTTCTTC
CDR3 protein: CASSLLAGRGYNEQFF

clone size: NA
V gene: TRBV2
J gene: TRBJ1-2
D gene: TRBD1
CDR3 DNA: TGTGCCAGCAGGACACAGGGGAGGTTCTATGGCTACACCTTC
CDR3 protein: CASRTQGRFYGYTF

clone size: NA
V gene: TRBV7-9
J gene: TRBJ2-3
D gene: NA
CDR3 DNA: TGTGCCAGCAGCGGCAGGGTCACAGATACGCAGTATTTT
CDR3 protein: CASSGRVTDTQYF

clone size: few
V gene: TRBV7-2
J gene: TRBJ2-1
D gene: TRBD2
CDR3 DNA: TGTGCCAGCAGCTTAGCGCAGGGACTAGCGGGGGGGCCGCGTTACAATGAGCAGTTCTTC
CDR3 protein: CASSLAQGLAGGPRYNEQFF

clone size: once
V gene: TRBV5-6
J gene: TRBJ2-5
D gene: NA
CDR3 DNA: TGTGCCAGCAGCTTGGTCCAGGGCTACCAAGAGACCCAGTACTTC
CDR3 protein: CASSLVQGYQETQYF

clone size: NA
V gene: TRBV18
J gene: TRBJ2-3
D gene: TRBD1
CDR3 DNA: TGTGCCAGCTCAAGGGACAGGGATCAGTATTTT
CDR3 protein: CASSRDRDQYF

clone size: NA
V gene: TRBV2
J gene: TRBJ2-3
D gene: NA
CDR3 DNA: TGTGCCAGCCGACAGGTCGGGATAAGCACAGATACGCAGTATTTT
CDR3 protein: CASRQVGISTDTQYF

clone size: NA
V gene: TRBV6-6
J gene: TRBJ2-1
D gene: NA
CDR3 DNA: TGTGCCAGCAGTAAATACTTGGGAGGCGAGCAGTTCTTC
CDR3 protein: CASSKYLGGEQFF

clone size: NA
V gene: TRBV18
J gene: TRBJ2-7
D gene: TRBD2
CDR3 DNA: TGTGCCAGCTCACCCCCTGGGGCTAGCGGGAGGGCCAACGAGCAGTACTTC
CDR3 protein: CASSPPGASGRANEQYF

clone size: NA
V gene: TRBV7-2
J gene: TRBJ1-5
D gene: NA
CDR3 DNA: TGTGCCAGCAGCTTAGAAAGCACAGGGTTCGGGAATCAGCCCCAGCATTTT
CDR3 protein: CASSLESTGFGNQPQHF

clone size: NA
V gene: TRBV5-4
J gene: TRBJ2-1
D gene: TRBD2
CDR3 DNA: TGTGCCAGCAGCTCTGCCGGGACTAGGGTTTACAATGAGCAGTTCTTC
CDR3 protein: CASSSAGTRVYNEQFF

clone size: NA
V gene: TRBV5-1
J gene: TRBJ2-1
D gene: TRBD1
CDR3 DNA: TGCGCCAGCCGATCTACAGGGGGAACGTACAGTGAGCAGTTCTTC
CDR3 protein: CASRSTGGTYSEQFF

clone size: NA
V gene: TRBV7-2
J gene: TRBJ2-5
D gene: NA
CDR3 DNA: TGTGCCAGCAGCTTATTGAGCCACGGGGAGACCCAGTACTTC
CDR3 protein: CASSLLSHGETQYF

clone size: few
V gene: TRBV9
J gene: TRBJ2-1
D gene: NA
CDR3 DNA: TGTGCCAGCAGCGTAGGGCGCCTAGCGTTGAACAATGAGCAGTTCTTC
CDR3 protein: CASSVGRLALNNEQFF

clone size: NA
V gene: TRBV30
J gene: TRBJ1-4
D gene: NA
CDR3 DNA: TGTGCCTGGAGCCTAAGATTCGGTCAACTGTTTTTT
CDR3 protein: CAWSLRFGQLFF

clone size: few
V gene: TRBV19
J gene: TRBJ2-1
D gene: TRBD2
CDR3 DNA: TGTGCCAGTAGTGAGCTGGCGGGAGGTGTCTACAATGAGCAGTTCTTC
CDR3 protein: CASSELAGGVYNEQFF

clone size: NA
V gene: TRBV7-2
J gene: TRBJ1-2
D gene: TRBD1
CDR3 DNA: TGTGCCAGCAGAGAAGCAACAGGGGGCCCACTAGACACCTTC
CDR3 protein: CASREATGGPLDTF

clone size: NA
V gene: TRBV11-2
J gene: TRBJ1-1
D gene: TRBD1
CDR3 DNA: TGTGCCAGCAGCCCAACTATCGGACAGGGGCGACACACTGAAGCTTTCTTT
CDR3 protein: CASSPTIGQGRHTEAFF

clone size: NA
V gene: TRBV29-1
J gene: TRBJ2-1
D gene: TRBD2
CDR3 DNA: TGCAGCGAGACTAGCGGGAGCACGCAGTTCTTC
CDR3 protein: CSETSGSTQFF

clone size: once
V gene: TRBV5-5
J gene: TRBJ2-5
D gene: NA
CDR3 DNA: TGTGCCAGCAGCTTCCCGCAAGAGACCCAGTACTTC
CDR3 protein: CASSFPQETQYF

clone size: NA
V gene: TRBV18
J gene: TRBJ2-5
D gene: TRBD1
CDR3 DNA: TGTGCCAGCTCACCGGGGACGACAGGGTCGGGGGAGACCCAGTACTTC
CDR3 protein: CASSPGTTGSGETQYF

clone size: NA
V gene: TRBV4-1
J gene: TRBJ2-3
D gene: TRBD2
CDR3 DNA: TGCGCCAGCAGCCCCGGGCCTAGCGGGAGTTTGGATACGCAGTATTTT
CDR3 protein: CASSPGPSGSLDTQYF

clone size: NA
V gene: TRBV10-3
J gene: TRBJ1-6
D gene: NA
CDR3 DNA: TGTGCCATCAGTGAGTCGGTCAGGGGATGGCATTCACCCCTCCACTTT
CDR3 protein: CAISESVRGWHSPLHF

clone size: NA
V gene: TRBV6-5
J gene: TRBJ2-7
D gene: NA
CDR3 DNA: TGTGCCAGCAGTTACTCGAGTAGAGGAAGGTACGAGCAGTACTTC
CDR3 protein: CASSYSSRGRYEQYF

clone size: NA
V gene: TRBV30
J gene: TRBJ2-6
D gene: TRBD1
CDR3 DNA: TGTGCCTGGACCAAATGGGGACAGGGCTTCGGCGGGGCCAACGTCCTGACTTTC
CDR3 protein: CAWTKWGQGFGGANVLTF

clone size: NA
V gene: TRBV7-2
J gene: TRBJ2-5
D gene: TRBD1
CDR3 DNA: TGTGCCAGCAGCTTAGGACGGACAGGGCAAGAGACCCAGTACTTC
CDR3 protein: CASSLGRTGQETQYF

clone size: NA
V gene: TRBV19
J gene: TRBJ2-6
D gene: NA
CDR3 DNA: TGTGCCAGTAGTATGGTGAGCTCTGGGGCCAACGTCCTGACTTTC
CDR3 protein: CASSMVSSGANVLTF

clone size: NA
V gene: TRBV5-1
J gene: TRBJ2-5
D gene: TRBD2
CDR3 DNA: TGCGCCAGCAGCTTTCAGGCGCTAGCGGGGCAAGAGACCCAGTACTTC
CDR3 protein: CASSFQALAGQETQYF

clone size: NA
V gene: TRBV5-1
J gene: TRBJ2-2
D gene: NA
CDR3 DNA: TGCGCCAGCAGCTTGGATCCAGGGCGGGGCACCGGGGAGCTGTTTTTT
CDR3 protein: CASSLDPGRGTGELFF

clone size: NA
V gene: TRBV23-1
J gene: TRBJ1-2
D gene: NA
CDR3 DNA: TGCGCCGGGGGGGGCCCTCGGGAGGGCGGGAATCCAGATAAGTTCTATGGCTACACCTTC
CDR3 protein: CAGGGPREGGNPDKFYGYTF

clone size: NA
V gene: TRBV30
J gene: TRBJ1-2
D gene: NA
CDR3 DNA: TGTGCCTGGACCCAGGGATTTGGCTATGGCTACACCTTC
CDR3 protein: CAWTQGFGYGYTF

clone size: NA
V gene: TRBV2
J gene: TRBJ1-1
D gene: NA
CDR3 DNA: TGTGCCAGCAGTGAATTCGTGGGGGGGATACCGGGGGCTTTCTTT
CDR3 protein: CASSEFVGGIPGAFF

clone size: NA
V gene: TRBV6-6
J gene: TRBJ1-1
D gene: NA
CDR3 DNA: TGTGCCAGCAGTTATTCGCAGGGCTCTGAAGCTTTCTTT
CDR3 protein: CASSYSQGSEAFF

clone size: NA
V gene: TRBV10-3
J gene: TRBJ1-4
D gene: TRBD1
CDR3 DNA: TGTGCCTCGCAGAGGACAGGGAAGGAAAAACTGTTTTTT
CDR3 protein: CASQRTGKEKLFF

clone size: once
V gene: TRBV6-5
J gene: TRBJ2-2
D gene: NA
CDR3 DNA: TGTGCCAGCAGTACCCTCGGGTTGGCCGGGGAGCTGTTTTTT
CDR3 protein: CASSTLGLAGELFF

clone size: NA
V gene: TRBV10-3
J gene: TRBJ2-3
D gene: NA
CDR3 DNA: TGTGCCATCAGTGGTGGTGGAGACACAGATACGCAGTATTTT
CDR3 protein: CAISGGGDTDTQYF

clone size: NA
V gene: TRBV7-2
J gene: TRBJ1-2
D gene: TRBD1
CDR3 DNA: TGTGCCAGCAGCTCGGGACAGGGCCTTGGCTACACCTTC
CDR3 protein: CASSSGQGLGYTF

clone size: NA
V gene: TRBV23-1
J gene: TRBJ1-1
D gene: NA
CDR3 DNA: TGCGCCAGCAGTCAATCGGGTTTTTCGCAGCGGAGGCCTTCGGTTCTTGGCACTGAAGCTTTCTTT
CDR3 protein: CASSQSGFSQRRPSVLGTEAFF

clone size: NA
V gene: TRBV5-1
J gene: TRBJ2-2
D gene: TRBD2
CDR3 DNA: TGCGCCAGCAGCTTGGGGACTAGCGGGACCGGGGAGCTGTTTTTT
CDR3 protein: CASSLGTSGTGELFF

clone size: medium-sized
V gene: TRBV7-9
J gene: TRBJ2-5
D gene: NA
CDR3 DNA: TGTGCCAGCAGCTTAAAAGGTGGGCGGGTCGGAGCGGAGACCCAGTACTTC
CDR3 protein: CASSLKGGRVGAETQYF

clone size: few
V gene: TRBV5-1
J gene: TRBJ2-2
D gene: TRBD1
CDR3 DNA: TGCGCCAGCAACCGACAGGGGGCAGGAGCCGGGGAGCTGTTTTTT
CDR3 protein: CASNRQGAGAGELFF

clone size: NA
V gene: TRBV5-1
J gene: TRBJ2-2
D gene: TRBD2
CDR3 DNA: TGCGCCAGCAGCTTGTCTGCGGGAGGGGGCACCGGGGAGCTGTTTTTT
CDR3 protein: CASSLSAGGGTGELFF

clone size: NA
V gene: TRBV13
J gene: TRBJ1-2
D gene: TRBD1
CDR3 DNA: TGTGCCAGCAGCATCAGGGGGAGATATGGCTACACCTTC
CDR3 protein: CASSIRGRYGYTF

clone size: NA
V gene: TRBV27
J gene: TRBJ2-1
D gene: TRBD2
CDR3 DNA: TGTGCCAGCAGTCTGAGACTAGCGGGAGGTACTAACAATGAGCAGTTCTTC
CDR3 protein: CASSLRLAGGTNNEQFF

clone size: few
V gene: TRBV20-1
J gene: TRBJ1-2
D gene: NA
CDR3 DNA: TGCAGTGCACGAAGCGAGGGCTACACCTTC
CDR3 protein: CSARSEGYTF

clone size: NA
V gene: TRBV6-6
J gene: TRBJ2-5
D gene: NA
CDR3 DNA: TGTGCCAGCAGTAACAGGATCCAAGAGACCCAGTACTTC
CDR3 protein: CASSNRIQETQYF

clone size: NA
V gene: TRBV5-4
J gene: TRBJ2-3
D gene: TRBD2
CDR3 DNA: TGTGCCAGCAGCCTGGGTGCTAGCGGGAGGGATACGCAGTATTTT
CDR3 protein: CASSLGASGRDTQYF

clone size: NA
V gene: TRBV9
J gene: TRBJ2-1
D gene: NA
CDR3 DNA: TGTGCCAGCAGCGTGACGTCAGGGTCCTACAATGAGCAGTTCTTC
CDR3 protein: CASSVTSGSYNEQFF

clone size: NA
V gene: TRBV7-9
J gene: TRBJ1-4
D gene: NA
CDR3 DNA: TGTGCCAGCAGCTTAGCTTTGGGGCGAGCAGAAAAACTGTTTTTT
CDR3 protein: CASSLALGRAEKLFF

clone size: NA
V gene: TRBV29-1
J gene: TRBJ2-3
D gene: NA
CDR3 DNA: TGCAGCGTTGACGGGGCAGATACGCAGTATTTT
CDR3 protein: CSVDGADTQYF